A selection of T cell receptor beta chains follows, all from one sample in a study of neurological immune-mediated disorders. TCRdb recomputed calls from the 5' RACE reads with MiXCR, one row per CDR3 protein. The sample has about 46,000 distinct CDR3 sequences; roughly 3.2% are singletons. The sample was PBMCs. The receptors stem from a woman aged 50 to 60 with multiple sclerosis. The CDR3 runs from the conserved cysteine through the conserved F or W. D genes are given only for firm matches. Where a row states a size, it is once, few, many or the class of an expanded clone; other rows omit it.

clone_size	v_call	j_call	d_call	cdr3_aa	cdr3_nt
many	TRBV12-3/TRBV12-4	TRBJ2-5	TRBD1	CASSRTGDQETQYF	TGTGCCAGCAGCCGGACAGGAGATCAAGAGACCCAGTACTTC
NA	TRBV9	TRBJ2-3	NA	CASSVFNTDTQYF	TGTGCCAGCAGCGTCTTTAACACAGATACGCAGTATTTT
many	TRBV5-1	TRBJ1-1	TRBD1	CASSWEGQQPEAFF	TGCGCCAGCAGCTGGGAGGGACAGCAACCTGAAGCTTTCTTT
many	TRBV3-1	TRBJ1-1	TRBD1	CASSRTGGSEAFF	TGTGCCAGCAGCAGGACAGGTGGGTCTGAAGCTTTCTTT
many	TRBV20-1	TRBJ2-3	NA	CSAWDRLLEDTQYF	TGCAGTGCTTGGGACCGCCTTTTGGAAGATACGCAGTATTTT
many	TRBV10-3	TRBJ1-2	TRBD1	CANRGGQPSNYGYTF	TGTGCCAATCGGGGGGGACAGCCCTCTAACTATGGCTACACCTTC
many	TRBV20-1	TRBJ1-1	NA	CSARVMNTEAFF	TGCAGTGCTAGGGTTATGAACACTGAAGCTTTCTTT
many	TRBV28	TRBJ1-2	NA	CASSPQEGGTYGYTF	TGTGCCAGCAGCCCTCAAGAAGGTGGAACCTATGGCTACACCTTC
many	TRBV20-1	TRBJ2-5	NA	CSARAPMETQYF	TGCAGTGCTAGGGCACCCATGGAGACCCAGTACTTC
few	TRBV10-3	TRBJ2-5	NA	CDISRTQETQYF	TGTGACATCAGCAGGACACAAGAGACCCAGTACTTC
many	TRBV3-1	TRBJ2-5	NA	CASSQDWDAYQETQYF	TGTGCCAGCAGCCAAGATTGGGACGCTTACCAAGAGACCCAGTACTTC
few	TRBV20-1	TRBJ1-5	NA	CSAGEGPYSNKTQNF	TGCAGTGCCGGGGAGGGCCCTTATAGCAATAAGACCCAGAATTTT
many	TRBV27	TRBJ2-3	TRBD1	CASSSGQGTTDTQYF	TGTGCCAGCAGTTCGGGACAGGGAACGACAGATACGCAGTATTTT
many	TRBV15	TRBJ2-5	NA	CATSRKTEEETQYF	TGTGCCACCAGCCGAAAGACGGAAGAAGAGACCCAGTACTTC
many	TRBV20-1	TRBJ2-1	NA	CSAKVAGPLNEQFF	TGCTCCGCTAAGGTCGCGGGGCCTTTAAATGAGCAGTTCTTC
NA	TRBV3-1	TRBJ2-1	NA	CASSQGATLYNEQFF	TGTGCCAGCAGCCAAGGGGCAACCCTCTACAATGAGCAGTTCTTC
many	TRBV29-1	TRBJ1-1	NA	CSVRPRLNTEAFF	TGCAGCGTCCGGCCCCGGCTGAACACTGAAGCTTTCTTT
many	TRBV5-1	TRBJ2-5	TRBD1	CASSGQGAGETQYF	TGCGCCAGCAGCGGGCAGGGGGCAGGGGAGACCCAGTACTTC
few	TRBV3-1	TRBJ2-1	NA	CASSHLATSYNEQFF	TGTGCCAGCAGCCACCTCGCCACATCCTACAATGAGCAGTTCTTC
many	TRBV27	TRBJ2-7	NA	CASSAYPGLAYEQYF	TGTGCCAGCAGTGCCTATCCGGGACTGGCGTACGAGCAGTACTTC
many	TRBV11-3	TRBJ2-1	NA	CASSLGRGPGDEQFF	TGTGCCAGCAGCTTAGGACGGGGTCCCGGGGATGAGCAGTTCTTC
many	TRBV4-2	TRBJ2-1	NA	CASSQAPRESAGEQFF	TGTGCCAGCAGCCAAGCCCCTCGGGAATCGGCGGGTGAGCAGTTCTTC
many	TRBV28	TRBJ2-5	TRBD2	CASSLLGLAGSYQETQYF	TGTGCCAGCAGTTTATTGGGTCTAGCGGGGTCGTACCAAGAGACCCAGTACTTC
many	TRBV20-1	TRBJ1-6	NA	CSARDPTLGTPLHF	TGCAGTGCTAGAGATCCAACCTTAGGGACACCCCTCCACTTT
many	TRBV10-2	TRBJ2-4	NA	CASSAGRFDIQYF	TGCGCCAGCAGCGCGGGAAGGTTTGACATTCAGTACTTC
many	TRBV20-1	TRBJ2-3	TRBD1	CSATYRQGRTDTQYF	TGCAGTGCTACATACCGACAGGGTCGGACAGATACGCAGTATTTT
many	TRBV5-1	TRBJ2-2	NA	CASSLAINTGELFF	TGCGCCAGCAGCTTAGCGATTAACACCGGGGAGCTGTTTTTT
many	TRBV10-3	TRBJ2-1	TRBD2	CAIMFQRGYNEQFF	TGTGCCATCATGTTCCAGCGGGGCTACAATGAGCAGTTCTTC
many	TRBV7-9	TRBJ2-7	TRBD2	CASSLVLAGHYEQYF	TGTGCCAGCAGCTTAGTCCTAGCGGGCCACTACGAGCAGTACTTC
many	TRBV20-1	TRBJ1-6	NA	CSASSIDGGRDSPLHF	TGCAGTGCTAGTTCCATAGACGGCGGAAGAGATTCACCCCTCCACTTT
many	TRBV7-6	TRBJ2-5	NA	CASSFVSWETQYF	TGTGCCAGCAGCTTCGTTAGCTGGGAGACCCAGTACTTC
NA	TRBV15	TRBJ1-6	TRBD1	CATSTGQAYNSTLNF	TGTGCCACCAGCACCGGACAGGCATATAATTCAACCCTCAACTTT
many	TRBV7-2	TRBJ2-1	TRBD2	CASSPPSGRVWNEQFF	TGTGCCAGCAGCCCCCCTAGCGGGAGGGTCTGGAATGAGCAGTTCTTC